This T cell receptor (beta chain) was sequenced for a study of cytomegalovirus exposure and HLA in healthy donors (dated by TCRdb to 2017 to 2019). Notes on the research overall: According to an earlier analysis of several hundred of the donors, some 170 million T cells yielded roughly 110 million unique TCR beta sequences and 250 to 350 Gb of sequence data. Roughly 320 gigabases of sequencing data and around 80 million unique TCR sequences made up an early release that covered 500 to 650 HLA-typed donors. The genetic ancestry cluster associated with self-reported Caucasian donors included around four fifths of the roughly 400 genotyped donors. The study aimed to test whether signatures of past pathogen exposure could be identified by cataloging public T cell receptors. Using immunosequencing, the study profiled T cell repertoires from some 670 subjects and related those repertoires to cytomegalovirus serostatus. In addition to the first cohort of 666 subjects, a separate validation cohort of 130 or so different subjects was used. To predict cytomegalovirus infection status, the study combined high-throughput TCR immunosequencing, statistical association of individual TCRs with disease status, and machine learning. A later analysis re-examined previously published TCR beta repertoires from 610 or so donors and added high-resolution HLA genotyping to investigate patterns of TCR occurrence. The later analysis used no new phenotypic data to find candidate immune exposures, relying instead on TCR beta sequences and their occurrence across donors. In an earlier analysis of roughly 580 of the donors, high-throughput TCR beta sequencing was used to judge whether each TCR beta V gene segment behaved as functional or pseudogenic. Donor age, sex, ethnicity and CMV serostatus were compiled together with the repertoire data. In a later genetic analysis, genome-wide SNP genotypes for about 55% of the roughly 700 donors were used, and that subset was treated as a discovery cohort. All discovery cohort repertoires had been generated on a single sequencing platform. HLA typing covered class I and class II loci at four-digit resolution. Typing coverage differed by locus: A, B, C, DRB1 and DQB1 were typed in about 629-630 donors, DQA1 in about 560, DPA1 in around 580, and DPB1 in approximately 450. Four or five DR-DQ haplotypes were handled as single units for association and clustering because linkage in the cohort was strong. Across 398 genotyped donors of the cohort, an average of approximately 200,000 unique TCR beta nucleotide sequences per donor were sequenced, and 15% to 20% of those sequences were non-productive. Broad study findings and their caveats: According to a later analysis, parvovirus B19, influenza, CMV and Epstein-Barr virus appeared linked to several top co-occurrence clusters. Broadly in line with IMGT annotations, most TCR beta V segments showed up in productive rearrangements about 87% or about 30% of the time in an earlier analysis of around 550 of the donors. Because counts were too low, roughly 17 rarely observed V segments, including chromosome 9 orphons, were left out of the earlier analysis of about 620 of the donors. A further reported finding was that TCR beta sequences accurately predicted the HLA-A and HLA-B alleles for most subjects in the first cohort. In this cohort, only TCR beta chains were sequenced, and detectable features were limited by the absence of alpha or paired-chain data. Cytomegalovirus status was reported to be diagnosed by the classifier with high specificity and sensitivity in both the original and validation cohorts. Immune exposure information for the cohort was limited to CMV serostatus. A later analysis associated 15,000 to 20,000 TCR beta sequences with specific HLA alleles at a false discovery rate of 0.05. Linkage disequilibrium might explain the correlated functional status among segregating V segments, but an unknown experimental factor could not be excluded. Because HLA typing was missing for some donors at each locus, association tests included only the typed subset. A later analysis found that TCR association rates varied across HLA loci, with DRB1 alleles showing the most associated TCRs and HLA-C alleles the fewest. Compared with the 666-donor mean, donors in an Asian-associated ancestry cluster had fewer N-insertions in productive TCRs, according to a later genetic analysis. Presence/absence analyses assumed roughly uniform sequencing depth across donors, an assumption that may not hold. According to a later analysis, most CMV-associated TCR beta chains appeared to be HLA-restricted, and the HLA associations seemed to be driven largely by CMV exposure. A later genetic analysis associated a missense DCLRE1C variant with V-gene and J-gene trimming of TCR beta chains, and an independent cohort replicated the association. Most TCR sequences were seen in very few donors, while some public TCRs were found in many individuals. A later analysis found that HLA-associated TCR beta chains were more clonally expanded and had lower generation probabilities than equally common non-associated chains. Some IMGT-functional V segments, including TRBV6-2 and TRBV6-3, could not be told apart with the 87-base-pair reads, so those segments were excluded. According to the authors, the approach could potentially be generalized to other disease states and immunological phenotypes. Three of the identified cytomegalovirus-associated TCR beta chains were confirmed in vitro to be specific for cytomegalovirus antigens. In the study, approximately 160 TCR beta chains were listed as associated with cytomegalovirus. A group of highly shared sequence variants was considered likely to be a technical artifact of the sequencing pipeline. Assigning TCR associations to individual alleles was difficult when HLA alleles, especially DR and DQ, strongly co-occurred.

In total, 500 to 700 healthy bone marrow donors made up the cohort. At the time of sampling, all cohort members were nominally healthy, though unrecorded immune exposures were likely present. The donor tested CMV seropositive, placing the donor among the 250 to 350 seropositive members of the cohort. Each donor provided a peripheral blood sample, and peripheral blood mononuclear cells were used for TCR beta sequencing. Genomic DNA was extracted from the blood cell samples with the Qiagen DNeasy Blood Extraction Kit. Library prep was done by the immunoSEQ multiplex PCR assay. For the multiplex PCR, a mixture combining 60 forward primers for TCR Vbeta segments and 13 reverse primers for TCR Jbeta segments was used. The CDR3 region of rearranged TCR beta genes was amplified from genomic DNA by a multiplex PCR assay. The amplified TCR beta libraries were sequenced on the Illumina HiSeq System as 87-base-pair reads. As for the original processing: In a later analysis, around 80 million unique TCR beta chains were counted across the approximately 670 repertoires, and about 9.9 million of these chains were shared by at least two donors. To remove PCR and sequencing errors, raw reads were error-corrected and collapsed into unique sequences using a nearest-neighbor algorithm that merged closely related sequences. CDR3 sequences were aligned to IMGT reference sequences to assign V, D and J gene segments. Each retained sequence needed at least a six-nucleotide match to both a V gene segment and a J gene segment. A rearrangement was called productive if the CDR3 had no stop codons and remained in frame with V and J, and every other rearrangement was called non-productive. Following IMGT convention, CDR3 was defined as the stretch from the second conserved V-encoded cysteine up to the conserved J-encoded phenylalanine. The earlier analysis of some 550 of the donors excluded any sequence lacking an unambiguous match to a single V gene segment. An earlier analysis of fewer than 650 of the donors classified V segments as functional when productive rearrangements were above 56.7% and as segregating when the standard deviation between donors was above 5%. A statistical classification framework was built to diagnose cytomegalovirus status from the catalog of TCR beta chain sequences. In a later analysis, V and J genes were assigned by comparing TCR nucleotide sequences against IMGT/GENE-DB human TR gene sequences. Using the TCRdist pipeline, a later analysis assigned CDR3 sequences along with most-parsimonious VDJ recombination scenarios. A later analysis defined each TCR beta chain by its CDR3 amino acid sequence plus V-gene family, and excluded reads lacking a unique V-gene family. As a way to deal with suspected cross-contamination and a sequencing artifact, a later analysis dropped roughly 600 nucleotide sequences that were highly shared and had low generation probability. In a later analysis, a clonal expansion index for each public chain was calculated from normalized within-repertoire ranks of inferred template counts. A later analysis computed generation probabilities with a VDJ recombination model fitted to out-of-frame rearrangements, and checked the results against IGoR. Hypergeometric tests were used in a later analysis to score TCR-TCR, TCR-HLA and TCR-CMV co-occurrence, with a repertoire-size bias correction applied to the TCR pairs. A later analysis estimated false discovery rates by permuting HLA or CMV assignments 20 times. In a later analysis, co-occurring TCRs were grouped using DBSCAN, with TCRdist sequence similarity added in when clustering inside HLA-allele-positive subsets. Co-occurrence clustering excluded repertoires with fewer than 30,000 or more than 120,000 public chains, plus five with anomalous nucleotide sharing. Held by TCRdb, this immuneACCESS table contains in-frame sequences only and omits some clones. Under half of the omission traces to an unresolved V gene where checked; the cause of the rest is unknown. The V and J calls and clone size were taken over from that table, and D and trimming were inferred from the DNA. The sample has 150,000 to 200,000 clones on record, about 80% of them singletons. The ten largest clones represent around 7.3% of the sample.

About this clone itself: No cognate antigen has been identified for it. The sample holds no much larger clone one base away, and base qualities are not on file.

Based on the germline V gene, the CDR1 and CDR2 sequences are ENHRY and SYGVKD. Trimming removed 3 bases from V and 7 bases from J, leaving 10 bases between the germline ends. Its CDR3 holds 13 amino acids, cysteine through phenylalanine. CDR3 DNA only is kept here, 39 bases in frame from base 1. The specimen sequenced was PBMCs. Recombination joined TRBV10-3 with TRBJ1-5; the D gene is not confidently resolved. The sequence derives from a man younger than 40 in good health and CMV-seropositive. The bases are TGTGCCATCAGTGAAACGATACTACAGCCCCAGCATTTT. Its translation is CAISETILQPQHF.